This record concerns one TCR beta chain sequence. The germline CDR1 and CDR2 sequences are SQVTM and ANQGSEA. V was clipped by 6 bases and J by 4 bases, with 16 bases between them. This CDR3 has 15 residues. This sample stems from a study of blood T cell repertoires in COVID-19. The overall study: Specimens from acute and convalescent COVID-19 originated in the United States, Italy and Spain. Nucleic acid was either cDNA or gDNA, and it came from T cells, B-cell-depleted T cells, or PBMCs.

In the source study's methods: Amplification of reference gene primers provided the estimated nucleated cell counts. Only in-frame clones appear in the TCRdb table, and some are missing; sequencing was by immunoSEQ multiplex PCR. Clone size and V and J calls were adopted from that table, with D and trimming inferred from the DNA. In the table there are roughly 100,000 clones, 86% of which are singletons. This sequence joins TRBV29-1 and TRBJ2-6; possible D gene TRBD1, 6 bases. The sequence derives from a man aged 80 or over with acute or convalescent COVID-19. Sequenced material: peripheral blood. The CDR3 is CSVTGLGSGANVLTF. The CDR3 DNA follows: TGCAGCGTAACAGGGCTTGGGTCCGGGGCCAACGTCCTGACTTTC. The whole variable domain, filled in from reference TRBV29-1 and TRBJ2-6, reads SAVISQKPSRDICQRGTSLTIQCQVDSQVTMMFWYRQQPGQSLTLIATANQGSEATYESGFVIDKFPISRPNLTFSTLTVSNMSPEDSSIYLCSVTGLGSGANVLTFGAGSRLTVL.